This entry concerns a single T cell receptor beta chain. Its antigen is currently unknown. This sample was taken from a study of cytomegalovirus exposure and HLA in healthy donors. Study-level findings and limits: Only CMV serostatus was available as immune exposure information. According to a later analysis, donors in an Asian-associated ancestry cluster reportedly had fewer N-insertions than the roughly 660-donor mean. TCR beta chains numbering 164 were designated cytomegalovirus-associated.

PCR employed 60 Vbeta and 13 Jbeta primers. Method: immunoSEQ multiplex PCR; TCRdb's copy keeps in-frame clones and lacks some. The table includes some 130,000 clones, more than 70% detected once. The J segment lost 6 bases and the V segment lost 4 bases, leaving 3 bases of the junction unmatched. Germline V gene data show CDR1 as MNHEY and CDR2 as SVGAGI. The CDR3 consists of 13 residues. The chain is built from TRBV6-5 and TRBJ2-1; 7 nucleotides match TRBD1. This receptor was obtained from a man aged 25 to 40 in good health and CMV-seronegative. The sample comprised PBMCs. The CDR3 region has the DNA TGTGCCAGCAGTTCCCACAGGGGCAATGAGCAGTTCTTC. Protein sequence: CASSSHRGNEQFF.